Listed below are T cell receptor beta chains from one sample, sequenced in a study of blood T cell repertoires in COVID-19. Clones were sequenced by immunoSEQ multiplex PCR, and TCRdb holds only the in-frame ones, with some missing. The table has around 140,000 clones, roughly four fifths seen once. The sample taken for sequencing was PBMCs or T cells enriched from blood (not recorded which). The receptors originated from a man between 40 and 49 years old with acute COVID-19. The CDR3 runs from the conserved cysteine through the conserved F or W. A D gene is named only where the DNA matches it firmly. Part of the rows lack a size; the others show once, few, many or a class for expanded clones.

v_gene: TRBV5-6
abundance: -
d_gene: TRBD1
j_gene: TRBJ1-2
CDR3nt: TGTGCCAGCAGCCCCGGACAGGAACCATTTGACTATGGCTACACCTTC
CDR3aa: CASSPGQEPFDYGYTF

v_gene: TRBV19
abundance: -
d_gene: -
j_gene: TRBJ1-1
CDR3nt: TGTGCCAGCAGAGACGCCAGGGCCACTAATGGTCACACTGAAGCTTTCTTT
CDR3aa: CASRDARATNGHTEAFF

v_gene: TRBV11-3
abundance: few
d_gene: -
j_gene: TRBJ1-1
CDR3nt: TGTGCCAGCAGCGACCCGGGCAGGGGGAACACTGAAGCTTTCTTT
CDR3aa: CASSDPGRGNTEAFF

v_gene: TRBV27
abundance: -
d_gene: -
j_gene: TRBJ1-5
CDR3nt: TGTGCCAGCAGTAAACAGGGATTCAATCAGCCCCAGCATTTT
CDR3aa: CASSKQGFNQPQHF

v_gene: TRBV19
abundance: -
d_gene: TRBD1
j_gene: TRBJ1-6
CDR3nt: TGTGCCAGTAGTGTGGGGACAGGGAGGGACTCACCCCTCCACTTT
CDR3aa: CASSVGTGRDSPLHF

v_gene: TRBV30
abundance: -
d_gene: TRBD1
j_gene: TRBJ1-3
CDR3nt: TGTGCCTGGAGTCCCATAGACAGGGGGCGCGGAAACACCATATATTTT
CDR3aa: CAWSPIDRGRGNTIYF

v_gene: TRBV10-3
abundance: -
d_gene: TRBD1
j_gene: TRBJ2-7
CDR3nt: TGTGCCACCGCAAAGGGACAGGGGAACGAGCAGTACTTC
CDR3aa: CATAKGQGNEQYF

v_gene: TRBV9
abundance: -
d_gene: -
j_gene: TRBJ1-4
CDR3nt: TGTGCCAGCAGCGTACAAGGACAGAGTAATGAAAAACTGTTTTTT
CDR3aa: CASSVQGQSNEKLFF

v_gene: TRBV18
abundance: -
d_gene: TRBD1
j_gene: TRBJ2-2
CDR3nt: TGTGCCAGCTCACCCGGACAGGACCACACCGGGGAGCTGTTTTTT
CDR3aa: CASSPGQDHTGELFF

v_gene: TRBV5-4
abundance: -
d_gene: -
j_gene: TRBJ2-3
CDR3nt: TGTGCCAGCAGCTCATCCCTAGAGGCAGATACGCAGTATTTT
CDR3aa: CASSSSLEADTQYF

v_gene: TRBV28
abundance: -
d_gene: -
j_gene: TRBJ2-3
CDR3nt: TGTGCCAGCAGTTTTAGGCAGGGGATAGATACGCAGTATTTT
CDR3aa: CASSFRQGIDTQYF

v_gene: TRBV7-2
abundance: -
d_gene: -
j_gene: TRBJ2-6
CDR3nt: TGTGCCAGCAGCTTGGGAGATTACTCCGGGGCCAACGTCCTGACTTTC
CDR3aa: CASSLGDYSGANVLTF

v_gene: TRBV4-2
abundance: -
d_gene: TRBD2
j_gene: TRBJ2-7
CDR3nt: TGTGCCAGCAGCCAAGAGGTGTATGGGACTAAGGATTACGAGCAGTACTTC
CDR3aa: CASSQEVYGTKDYEQYF

v_gene: TRBV7-9
abundance: -
d_gene: -
j_gene: TRBJ1-1
CDR3nt: TGTGCCAGCACCGAGATCCTGGGAGGCGGCACTGAAGCTTTCTTT
CDR3aa: CASTEILGGGTEAFF

v_gene: TRBV19
abundance: few
d_gene: TRBD2
j_gene: TRBJ2-2
CDR3nt: TGTGCCAGCGCGGGGGGCAACACCGGGGAGCTGTTTTTT
CDR3aa: CASAGGNTGELFF

v_gene: TRBV4-2
abundance: -
d_gene: -
j_gene: TRBJ1-2
CDR3nt: TGTGCCAGCAGCCGAGGCGGGGGTCAAGGCTACACCTTC
CDR3aa: CASSRGGGQGYTF

v_gene: TRBV23-1
abundance: -
d_gene: TRBD1
j_gene: TRBJ1-5
CDR3nt: TGCGCCAGCAGTCAATCAACAGGGGGCTTATGCAATCAGCCCCAGCATTTT
CDR3aa: CASSQSTGGLCNQPQHF

v_gene: TRBV9
abundance: -
d_gene: -
j_gene: TRBJ1-3
CDR3nt: TGTGCCAGCAGCGTAGACCCAGGGGCTGGAAACACCATATATTTT
CDR3aa: CASSVDPGAGNTIYF

v_gene: TRBV28
abundance: -
d_gene: TRBD1
j_gene: TRBJ1-5
CDR3nt: TGTGCCAGCAGCCGAACGGACAGGCCCCAAGTCCCCCAGCATTTT
CDR3aa: CASSRTDRPQVPQHF

v_gene: TRBV2
abundance: once
d_gene: TRBD2
j_gene: TRBJ2-3
CDR3nt: TGTGCCAGCAGTACTGGACTAGCGGGGGCCAGGGATACGCAGTATTTT
CDR3aa: CASSTGLAGARDTQYF

v_gene: TRBV21-1
abundance: -
d_gene: -
j_gene: TRBJ2-2
CDR3nt: TGTGCCAGCAGCAAAGCGAGGGGGGGGCCGTACACCGGGGAGCTGTTTTTT
CDR3aa: CASSKARGGPYTGELFF

v_gene: TRBV19
abundance: -
d_gene: -
j_gene: TRBJ1-5
CDR3nt: TGTGCCAGTAGTATAGATCGCAGTCAGCCCCAGCATTTT
CDR3aa: CASSIDRSQPQHF

v_gene: TRBV7-9
abundance: few
d_gene: TRBD2
j_gene: TRBJ2-2
CDR3nt: TGTGCCAGCAGCTTAGCGGTACTAGCGGGAGGAGCTACCGGGGAGCTGTTTTTT
CDR3aa: CASSLAVLAGGATGELFF

v_gene: TRBV28
abundance: -
d_gene: -
j_gene: TRBJ2-7
CDR3nt: TGTGCCAGCACCCTTTATGACGAGCAGTACTTC
CDR3aa: CASTLYDEQYF

v_gene: TRBV5-5
abundance: -
d_gene: -
j_gene: TRBJ2-7
CDR3nt: TGTGCCAGCAGCCTGGACATCTACGAGCAGTACTTC
CDR3aa: CASSLDIYEQYF

v_gene: TRBV9
abundance: -
d_gene: -
j_gene: TRBJ2-1
CDR3nt: TGTGCCAGCAGCGTAGTGGGGGGGCTTATCAATGAGCAGTTCTTC
CDR3aa: CASSVVGGLINEQFF

v_gene: TRBV19
abundance: few
d_gene: TRBD1
j_gene: TRBJ1-1
CDR3nt: TGTGCCAGTAGTAGGACAGGGGTGGGGACTGAAGCTTTCTTT
CDR3aa: CASSRTGVGTEAFF

v_gene: TRBV5-8
abundance: -
d_gene: -
j_gene: TRBJ2-1
CDR3nt: TGTGCCAGCAGCTTGGGGGGACTCAACAATGAGCAGTTCTTC
CDR3aa: CASSLGGLNNEQFF

v_gene: TRBV11-2
abundance: -
d_gene: -
j_gene: TRBJ2-2
CDR3nt: TGTGCCAGCAGCCCAGTTGCCGAGGGGGCCGGGGAGCTGTTTTTT
CDR3aa: CASSPVAEGAGELFF

v_gene: TRBV30
abundance: -
d_gene: -
j_gene: TRBJ2-7
CDR3nt: TGTGCCTGGAGTGTAAACAGGGTGTACGAGCAGTACTTC
CDR3aa: CAWSVNRVYEQYF

v_gene: TRBV11-2
abundance: -
d_gene: TRBD2
j_gene: TRBJ2-2
CDR3nt: TGTGCCAGCAGTTCTGGGACTAGCGGCACCGGGGAGCTGTTTTTT
CDR3aa: CASSSGTSGTGELFF

v_gene: TRBV10-3
abundance: -
d_gene: TRBD1
j_gene: TRBJ2-7
CDR3nt: TGTGCCATCAGTAACAGGGGGCGCCGGGTGCAGTACTTC
CDR3aa: CAISNRGRRVQYF

v_gene: TRBV6-2/TRBV6-3
abundance: -
d_gene: TRBD2
j_gene: TRBJ2-2
CDR3nt: TGTGCCAGCAGTTACTTTCCTAGCGGGATCGCGAACACCGGGGAGCTGTTTTTT
CDR3aa: CASSYFPSGIANTGELFF

v_gene: TRBV7-2
abundance: -
d_gene: TRBD2
j_gene: TRBJ2-3
CDR3nt: TGTGCCAGCAGCTTGGGACTAGCGGGAGATACGCAGTATTTT
CDR3aa: CASSLGLAGDTQYF

v_gene: TRBV6-5
abundance: -
d_gene: -
j_gene: TRBJ2-1
CDR3nt: TGTGCCAGCAGTTACTCGAACAGGGCGCATGAGCAGTTCTTC
CDR3aa: CASSYSNRAHEQFF

v_gene: TRBV7-3
abundance: -
d_gene: TRBD2
j_gene: TRBJ2-3
CDR3nt: TGTGCCAGCAGCCCGGGACTAGCGGACACAGATACGCAGTATTTT
CDR3aa: CASSPGLADTDTQYF

v_gene: TRBV28
abundance: once
d_gene: -
j_gene: TRBJ2-7
CDR3nt: TGTGCCAGCAGTTCTCGTATACTGACAGGCTACGAGCAGTACTTC
CDR3aa: CASSSRILTGYEQYF

v_gene: TRBV4-2
abundance: -
d_gene: TRBD2
j_gene: TRBJ2-7
CDR3nt: TGTGCCAGCAGCCAAGAAGGTCTAGCGGGATTCTACGAGCAGTACTTC
CDR3aa: CASSQEGLAGFYEQYF

v_gene: TRBV7-9
abundance: few
d_gene: -
j_gene: TRBJ2-2
CDR3nt: TGTGCCAGCAGCTCCAGGGGGGACCCCGTGAACACCGGGGAGCTGTTTTTT
CDR3aa: CASSSRGDPVNTGELFF

v_gene: TRBV27
abundance: -
d_gene: -
j_gene: TRBJ2-7
CDR3nt: TGTGCCAGCAGCTCGGTGGACAACCCCTACGAGCAGTACTTC
CDR3aa: CASSSVDNPYEQYF

v_gene: TRBV28
abundance: -
d_gene: -
j_gene: TRBJ2-1
CDR3nt: TGTGCCAGCCCTCCGAGACGTTCGGGGGAGATCCACAATGAGCAGTTCTTC
CDR3aa: CASPPRRSGEIHNEQFF

v_gene: TRBV3-1/TRBV3-2
abundance: few
d_gene: TRBD1
j_gene: TRBJ2-1
CDR3nt: TGTGCCAGCAGCTCCTGGACAGGCGGCTCCTACAATGAGCAGTTCTTC
CDR3aa: CASSSWTGGSYNEQFF

v_gene: TRBV10-3
abundance: few
d_gene: TRBD1
j_gene: TRBJ1-5
CDR3nt: TGTGCCATCAGTGAAGGAGGGGGCCGGGGCAATCAGCCCCAGCATTTT
CDR3aa: CAISEGGGRGNQPQHF

v_gene: TRBV19
abundance: few
d_gene: -
j_gene: TRBJ1-1
CDR3nt: TGTGCCAGTAGTTTTACAGGGCGAGGTGAAGCTTTCTTT
CDR3aa: CASSFTGRGEAFF

v_gene: TRBV7-9
abundance: few
d_gene: -
j_gene: TRBJ2-7
CDR3nt: TGTGCCAGCAGCTTCTTCGGTGTCGGAGGCGAGCAGTACTTC
CDR3aa: CASSFFGVGGEQYF

v_gene: TRBV7-9
abundance: -
d_gene: TRBD2
j_gene: TRBJ2-1
CDR3nt: TGTGCCAGCAGCTTATGGCGGGAGAGCTCCTACAATGAGCAGTTCTTC
CDR3aa: CASSLWRESSYNEQFF

v_gene: TRBV15
abundance: few
d_gene: -
j_gene: TRBJ1-2
CDR3nt: TGTGCCACCAGCAGAGATAGGTTCGGGGGGAGAACCTTC
CDR3aa: CATSRDRFGGRTF

v_gene: TRBV7-9
abundance: few
d_gene: TRBD1
j_gene: TRBJ2-7
CDR3nt: TGTGCCAGCAAACTAACAGGGGGCTCCTACGAGCAGTACTTC
CDR3aa: CASKLTGGSYEQYF

v_gene: TRBV12-3/TRBV12-4
abundance: -
d_gene: -
j_gene: TRBJ1-1
CDR3nt: TGTGCCAGCAGTTTCGGGACTGAAGCTTTCTTT
CDR3aa: CASSFGTEAFF

v_gene: TRBV28
abundance: -
d_gene: -
j_gene: TRBJ1-6
CDR3nt: TGTGCCAGCACCTCCGGACTCCTTGGCAATTCACCCCTCCACTTT
CDR3aa: CASTSGLLGNSPLHF

v_gene: TRBV6-1
abundance: once
d_gene: TRBD1
j_gene: TRBJ1-5
CDR3nt: TGTGCCAGCACTGAAGACAGGGGGAATCAGCCCCAGCATTTT
CDR3aa: CASTEDRGNQPQHF

v_gene: TRBV6-5
abundance: -
d_gene: -
j_gene: TRBJ2-1
CDR3nt: TGTGCCAGCCTCGCCAGGGGTGGAGGTGAGCAGTTCTTC
CDR3aa: CASLARGGGEQFF